This T cell receptor (beta chain) was sequenced in a study of blood T cell repertoires in COVID-19. Study-wide background: From T cells, B-cell-depleted T cells, or PBMCs came the material, which was cDNA or gDNA.

Clones were read by immunoSEQ multiplex PCR, and TCRdb kept only the in-frame ones, dropping some. There are 650,000 to 800,000 clones in the sample; over 80% occur only once, and roughly 0.26% lies in the top ten. The CDR3 runs 12 residues. Germline V gene data show CDR1 as MNHEY and CDR2 as SVGAGI. With 6 bases clipped from V and 3 bases from J, the junction kept 2 bases outside the gene matches. A note on this clone: The sample has other DNA sequences that encode this CDR3 too.

The sample consisted of peripheral blood. This chain links TRBV6-5 with TRBJ2-7; 7 bases fit TRBD2. The sequence derives from a woman in her late teens or twenties with acute or convalescent COVID-19. The DNA for the CDR3 is TGTGCCAGCAGGGGAGGGAACTACGAGCAGTACTTC. Protein product: CASRGGNYEQYF.